The 8 T cell receptor beta chains below all came from one sample that was sequenced in a study of shared clonotypes between healthy human individuals (dated by TCRdb to about 2020). The library was obtained by the immunoSEQ multiplex PCR assay. The table was pulled from immuneACCESS by TCRdb, which kept in-frame rearrangements only. Such tables lose some clones; where checked, under half of the loss comes from unresolved V genes, and the rest has no known cause. This sample gives 1,400,000 or so clones in total; about 98.5% of them show up just once. The ten biggest clones cover approximately 0.4% of the sample. The material sequenced was naive CD4+ T cells sorted from blood. In the paper's terms, the cell subset or site label means: CD45RA+ positively selected. These receptors were taken from a man aged 25-45 years in good health.

This chain uses TRBV29-1 with TRBJ2-3, with 14 bases fitting TRBD2. After removal of 2 bases from V and 6 bases from J, the junction contained 4 bases not matched to a gene. CDR3 length: 15 amino acids. Germline CDR1 is SQVTM and CDR2 is ANQGSEA. The CDR3 spells CSVERLAGGYDTQYF. For the CDR3, the DNA is TGCAGCGTTGAACGACTAGCGGGAGGGTACGATACGCAGTATTTT.

As to this clone: The junction differs from germline at one of its ends, possibly a read error. The chain is built from TRBV7-7 and TRBJ2-2; no reliable D call. Germline V gives CDR1 SSHAT, CDR2 FNYEAQ (reference sequence). The CDR3 length is 14 residues. The CDR3 spells CASSYSRYTGELFF. CDR3 nucleotides: TGTGCTAGCAGCTACAGCCGTTACACCGGGGAGCTGTTTTTT. Complete variable domain (other parts from reference TRBV7-7 and TRBJ2-2): GAGVSQSPRYKVTKRGQDVTLRCDPISSHATLYWYQQALGQGPEFLTYFNYEAQPDKSGLPSDRFSAERPEGSISTLTIQRTEQRDSAMYRCASSYSRYTGELFFGEGSRLTVL.

The table lists this clone with a count of one. This same CDR3 is encoded by further DNA sequences in the sample. The chain employs TRBV10-3 and TRBJ2-7; 7 bases are a match to TRBD1. The CDR3 runs 12 residues. From germline, CDR1 is ENHRY and CDR2 SYGVKD. Unmatched junction bases numbered 4, after V lost 8 bases and J lost 3 bases. The CDR3 here is CAISGTDYEQYF. As DNA, the CDR3 is TGTGCCATCTCCGGGACAGACTACGAGCAGTACTTC.

V gene TRBV7-2 combines with J gene TRBJ2-7, with no clear D. The CDR3 sequence is 14 residues long. Trimming took off 1 base at V and 0 bases at J, with 7 bases between the two ends. CDR1 and CDR2 (germline): SGHTA, FQGNSA. Here the CDR3 reads CASSLGASSYEQYF. CDR3 in DNA: TGTGCCAGCAGCTTAGGGGCGAGCTCCTACGAGCAGTACTTC.

The V call is TRBV4-1, the J call TRBJ2-1, with 7 bases that match TRBD2. Looked up from germline, CDR1 is MGHRA and CDR2 is YSYEKL. The length of the CDR3 is 15 residues. After removal of 6 bases from V and 7 bases from J, the junction contained 12 bases not matched to a gene. The CDR3 region is CASSLMAGVGNEQFF. The CDR3 DNA reads as TGCGCCAGCAGTCTTATGGCGGGAGTAGGGAATGAGCAGTTCTTC.

J is TRBJ2-2 and V is TRBV5-1, with a possible D match to TRBD2 (5 bases). Germline V CDR1 and CDR2: SGHRS, YFSETQ. This CDR3 spans 17 amino acids. V was trimmed by 1 base and J by 0 bases, leaving 13 bases between them. The CDR3 sequence is CASSLPRLTPNTGELFF. The CDR3 DNA reads TGCGCCAGCAGCTTGCCAAGACTAACGCCGAACACCGGGGAGCTGTTTTTT.

The chain joins TRBV28 to TRBJ1-1, with D possibly matching TRBD1 (5 bases). The CDR3 loop spans 13 amino acids. The germline CDR1 and CDR2 sequences are MDHEN and SYDVKM. The ends were cut back, 5 bases at V and 4 bases at J, with 11 bases in the middle. The CDR3 DNA follows: TGTGCCAGCAGTGCGCCCGGGACCACTGAAGCTTTCTTT. Protein sequence: CASSAPGTTEAFF.

The chain carries TRBV28 and TRBJ2-7, with 9 bases identical to TRBD1. Trimming removed 4 bases from V and 3 bases from J; junction bases left unmatched: 10. This CDR3 spans 16 amino acids. Germline CDR1 reads MDHEN; CDR2 reads SYDVKM. The chain's CDR3 is CASSSPTGTGIYEQYF. The CDR3 coding sequence is TGTGCCAGCAGTTCTCCGACCGGGACAGGGATCTACGAGCAGTACTTC.